A single sample gave rise to the 15 T cell receptor beta chains below, sequenced in a study of shared clonotypes between healthy human individuals. CD45RO negativity and positive selection for CCR7 defined naive CD8 cells, a population that excluded terminally differentiated effector memory CD45RA+ cells. Clones were read by immunoSEQ multiplex PCR, and TCRdb kept only the in-frame ones, dropping some. The sample has around 2.1 million clones, 90% to 95% seen once. The sample was naive CD8+ T cells from PBMCs. These receptors originate from a man between 18 and 29 years old in good health. Some clones in this sample may be carry-over from other donors' samples.

The genes are TRBV4-2 and TRBJ2-1; 7 bases map to TRBD2. Germline CDR1 reads LGHNA; CDR2 reads YNFKEQ. CDR3 size: 17 residues. V was pared by 0 bases and J by 4 bases, with 9 bases of the junction left unmatched. The CDR3 DNA reads as TGTGCCAGCAGCCAAGAGCGGCTAGCGGAGGGGTACAATGAGCAGTTCTTC. Translated: CASSQERLAEGYNEQFF.

V is TRBV7-9 and J is TRBJ1-2; D remains ambiguous. Trimming removed 8 bases at V and 3 bases at J, with 10 bases between. The CDR3 spans 12 residues. The germline gives CDR1 SEHNR, CDR2 FQNEAQ (reference sequence). The CDR3 is CASQGSDYGYTF. DNA of the CDR3: TGTGCCAGCCAAGGTTCGGACTATGGCTACACCTTC.

V gene TRBV7-2 combines with J gene TRBJ2-1; no firm D call. V shed 2 bases and J shed 3 bases, with 2 bases lying between them. The germline V gene encodes CDR1 SGHTA and CDR2 FQGNSA. CDR3 length equals 12 residues. CDR3 region: CASSLYYNEQFF. Here the CDR3 DNA reads TGTGCCAGCAGCTTATACTACAATGAGCAGTTCTTC.

V and J are TRBV27 and TRBJ2-7; a weak D match, TRBD1 (5 bases). Germline-derived CDR1 and CDR2 are MNHEY and SMNVEV (reference sequence). This CDR3 comprises 13 residues. V lost 6 bases to trimming and J lost 7 bases, with 16 bases between them. CDR3 nucleotides: TGTGCCAGCAGCCCTTGGCCAGGGCCAGAGCAGTACTTC. This gives the protein CASSPWPGPEQYF.

The chain has TRBV5-8 and TRBJ2-1; 8 bases align to TRBD2. The CDR3 has 13 residues. V lost 10 bases and J lost 4; bases outside the gene matches: 7. Germline CDR1 and CDR2: SGHTS and YDEGEE. The CDR3 sequence: CAPPSGRYNEQFF. Written as DNA, the CDR3 is TGTGCCCCCCCAAGCGGGAGATACAATGAGCAGTTCTTC.

This chain joins TRBV30 and TRBJ1-2; D is undetermined. The CDR3 is made up of 10 amino acids. Germline V gene lookup returns CDR1 GTSNPN and CDR2 SVGIG (reference sequence). Trimming cost V 6 bases and J 4 bases, with 6 bases left between them. CDR3 residues: CACRGYGYTF. CDR3 DNA: TGTGCCTGTAGAGGCTATGGCTACACCTTC.

V and J are TRBV9 and TRBJ2-7; D perhaps matches TRBD2 (5 bases). Trimming pared 0 bases from V and 3 bases from J, leaving 13 bases between. This CDR3 is 15 amino acids long. Per germline, CDR1 SGDLS and CDR2 YYNGEE. CDR3 sequence reads: CASSVGGADYYEQYF. The CDR3 nucleotides are TGTGCCAGCAGCGTAGGGGGAGCTGACTACTACGAGCAGTACTTC.

The V and J genes are TRBV16 and TRBJ1-2, with D unclear. CDR3 length: 14 amino acids. Trimming stripped 4 bases from V and 4 bases from J, with 13 bases between. Germline V lookup: CDR1 KGHSY, CDR2 FQNENV. CDR3 amino acids: CASSPLGSFYGYTF. The CDR3 DNA reads TGTGCCAGCAGCCCCCTTGGTAGCTTCTATGGCTACACCTTC.

The chain carries TRBV9 and TRBJ2-7; the D gene is possibly TRBD2 (6 bases). This CDR3 is 15 amino acids long. V gave up 4 bases and J gave up 5 bases, with 19 bases separating them. CDR1 SGDLS and CDR2 YYNGEE come from the germline V gene. CDR3 nucleotides: TGTGCCAGCAGCCCCGGCGGAGGGCCTAGGAACGAGCAGTACTTC. Translating gives CASSPGGGPRNEQYF.

J is TRBJ2-3 and V is TRBV27; 10 nucleotides align to TRBD2. There are 17 residues in the CDR3. CDR1 and CDR2 from the germline V gene are MNHEY and SMNVEV (reference sequence). Trimming cost V 5 bases and J 3 bases; bases outside gene matches: 11. DNA of the CDR3: TGTGCCAGCAGTCCCATCTTACTAGCGGGGCTAACAGATACGCAGTATTTT. As protein: CASSPILLAGLTDTQYF.

This clone appeared a single time. The J gene is TRBJ1-1, the V gene TRBV28; possibly TRBD1 for D (5 bases). The CDR3 runs to 16 residues. Germline CDR1 MDHEN, CDR2 SYDVKM. Trimming took 6 bases from V and 1 from J, leaving 18 bases between them. The CDR3 loop is CASRDWNEGPNTEAFF. The CDR3 DNA is TGTGCCAGCAGGGACTGGAACGAGGGACCGAACACTGAAGCTTTCTTT.

This rearrangement joins TRBV13 to TRBJ1-4; D is perhaps TRBD1 (5 bases). This CDR3 region has 15 residues. Germline lookup yields CDR1 PRHDT and CDR2 FYEKMQ (reference sequence). V lost 5 bases and J 4 bases, leaving 14 bases between the germline ends. The DNA of the CDR3 is TGTGCCAGCAGCAAGAGGGGTAATGGTAATGAAAAACTGTTTTTT. Translating it yields CASSKRGNGNEKLFF.

The chain uses TRBV6-5 and TRBJ1-2; no definite D call. Trimming took off 0 bases at V and 6 bases at J, with 8 bases between the two ends. Germline values: CDR1 MNHEY, CDR2 SVGAGI. The CDR3 runs 13 residues. The CDR3 loop reads CASSYSADDGYTF. The CDR3 DNA reads as TGTGCCAGCAGTTACTCAGCGGATGATGGCTACACCTTC.

This clone was found once. The rearrangement uses TRBV30 and TRBJ2-7; no firm D call. This CDR3 spans 16 amino acids. Looked up from germline, CDR1 is GTSNPN and CDR2 is SVGIG (reference sequence). V was trimmed by 2 bases and J by 5 bases, leaving 22 bases between them. This CDR3 is CAWSPRATLLMNEQYF. The CDR3 bases are TGTGCCTGGAGTCCCCGGGCGACCCTTCTTATGAACGAGCAGTACTTC.

This sequence joins TRBV19 and TRBJ2-1; TRBD1 matches 9 bases. The germline gives CDR1 LNHDA, CDR2 SQIVND (reference sequence). V dropped 6 bases and J dropped 3; count of bases not matched to a gene: 3. The CDR3 loop spans 14 amino acids. CDR3 in amino acids: CASSGQGIYNEQFF. The DNA of the CDR3 is TGTGCCAGTAGCGGACAGGGGATCTACAATGAGCAGTTCTTC. The full variable domain, completed using reference TRBV19 and TRBJ2-1, is DGGITQSPKYLFRKEGQNVTLSCEQNLNHDAMYWYRQDPGQGLRLIYYSQIVNDFQKGDIAEGYSVSREKKESFPLTVTSAQKNPTAFYLCASSGQGIYNEQFFGPGTRLTVL.